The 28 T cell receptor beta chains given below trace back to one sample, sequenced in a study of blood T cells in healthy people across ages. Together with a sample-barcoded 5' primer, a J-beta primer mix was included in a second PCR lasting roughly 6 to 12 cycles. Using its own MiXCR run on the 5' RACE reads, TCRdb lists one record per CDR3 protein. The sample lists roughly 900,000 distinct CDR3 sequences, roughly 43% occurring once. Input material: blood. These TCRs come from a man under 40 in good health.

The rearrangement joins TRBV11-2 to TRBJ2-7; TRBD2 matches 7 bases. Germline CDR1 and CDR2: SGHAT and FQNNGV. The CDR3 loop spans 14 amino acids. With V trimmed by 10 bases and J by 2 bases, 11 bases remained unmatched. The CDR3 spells CATRTGGSTYEQYF. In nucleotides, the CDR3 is TGTGCCACCCGAACCGGGGGGTCAACCTACGAGCAGTACTTC.

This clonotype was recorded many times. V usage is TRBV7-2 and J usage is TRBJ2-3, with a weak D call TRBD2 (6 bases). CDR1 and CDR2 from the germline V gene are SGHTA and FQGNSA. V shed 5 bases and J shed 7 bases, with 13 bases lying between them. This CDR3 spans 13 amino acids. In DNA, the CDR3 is TGTGCCAGCAGCGACGGGGCGGGGTATACGCAGTATTTT. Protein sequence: CASSDGAGYTQYF.

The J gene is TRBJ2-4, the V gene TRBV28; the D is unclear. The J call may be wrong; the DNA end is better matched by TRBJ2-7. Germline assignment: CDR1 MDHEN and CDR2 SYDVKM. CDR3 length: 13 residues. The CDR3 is CASSLDQDYEQYF. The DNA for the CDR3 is TGTGCCAGCAGTTTAGATCAGGACTACGAGCAGTACTTC.

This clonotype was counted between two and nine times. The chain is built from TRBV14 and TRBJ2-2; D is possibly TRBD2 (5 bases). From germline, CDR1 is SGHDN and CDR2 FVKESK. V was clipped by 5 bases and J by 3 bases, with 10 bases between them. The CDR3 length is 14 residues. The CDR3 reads CASSAGRYTGELFF. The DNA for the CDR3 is TGTGCCAGCAGCGCGGGCCGTTACACCGGGGAGCTGTTTTTT.

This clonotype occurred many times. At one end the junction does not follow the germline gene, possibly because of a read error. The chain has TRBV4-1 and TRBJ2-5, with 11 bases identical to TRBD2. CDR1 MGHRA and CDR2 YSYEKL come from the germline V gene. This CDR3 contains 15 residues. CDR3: CASSRLAGTQETQYF. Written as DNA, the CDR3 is TGTGCCAGCAGCCGACTAGCGGGGACCCAAGAGACCCAGTACTTC.

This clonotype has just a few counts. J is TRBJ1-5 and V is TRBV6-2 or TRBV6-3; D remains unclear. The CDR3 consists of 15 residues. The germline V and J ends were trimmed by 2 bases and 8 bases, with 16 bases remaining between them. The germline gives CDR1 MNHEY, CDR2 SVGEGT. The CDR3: CASSYEGVIGKPQHF. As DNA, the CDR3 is TGTGCCAGCAGTTACGAGGGAGTGATCGGGAAGCCCCAGCATTTT.

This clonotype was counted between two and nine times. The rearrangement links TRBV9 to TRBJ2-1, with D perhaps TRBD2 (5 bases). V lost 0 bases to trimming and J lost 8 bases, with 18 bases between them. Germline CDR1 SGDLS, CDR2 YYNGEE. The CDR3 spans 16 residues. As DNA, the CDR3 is TGTGCCAGCAGCGTAGACAGCGGTGGGTTCGCGTATGAGCAGTTCTTC. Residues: CASSVDSGGFAYEQFF.

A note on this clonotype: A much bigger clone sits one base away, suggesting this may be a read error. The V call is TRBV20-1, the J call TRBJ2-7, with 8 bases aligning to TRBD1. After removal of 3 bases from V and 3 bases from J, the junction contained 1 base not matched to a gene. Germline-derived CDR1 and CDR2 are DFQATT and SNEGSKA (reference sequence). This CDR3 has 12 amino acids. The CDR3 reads CSARDRVYEQYF. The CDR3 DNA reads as TGCAGTGCTAGGGACAGGGTCTACGAGCAGTACTTC.

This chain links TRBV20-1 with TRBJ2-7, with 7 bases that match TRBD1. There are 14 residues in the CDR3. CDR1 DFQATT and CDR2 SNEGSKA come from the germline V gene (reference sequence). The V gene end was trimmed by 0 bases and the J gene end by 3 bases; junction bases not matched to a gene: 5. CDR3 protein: CSARDRDSLYEQYF. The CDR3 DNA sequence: TGCAGTGCTAGAGACCGGGACAGTCTCTACGAGCAGTACTTC.

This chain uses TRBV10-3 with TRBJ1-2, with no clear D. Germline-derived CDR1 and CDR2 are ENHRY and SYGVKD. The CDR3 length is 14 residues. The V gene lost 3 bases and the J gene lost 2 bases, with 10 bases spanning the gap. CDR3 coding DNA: TGTGCCATCAGTGATATTCAGATGAACTATGGCTACACCTTC. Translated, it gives CAISDIQMNYGYTF.

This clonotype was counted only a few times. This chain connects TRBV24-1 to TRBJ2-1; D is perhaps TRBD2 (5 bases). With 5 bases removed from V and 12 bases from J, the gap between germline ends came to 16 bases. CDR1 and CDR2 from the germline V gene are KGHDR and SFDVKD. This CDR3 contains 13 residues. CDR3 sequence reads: CATSGLLAWGQFF. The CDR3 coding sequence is TGTGCCACCAGTGGCCTCCTAGCTTGGGGGCAGTTCTTC.

Written as DNA, the CDR3 is TGTGCCAGCAGCCAAGAGGTGGGGGCTTGGGAAAAACTGTTTTTT. This sequence encodes CASSQEVGAWEKLFF. The chain couples TRBV25-1 to TRBJ1-4, with a weak D call TRBD1 (6 bases). Trimming shortened V by 6 bases and J by 8 bases, and 19 bases separated the two germline ends. The CDR3 covers 15 residues. Per germline, CDR1 MGHDK and CDR2 SYGVNS.

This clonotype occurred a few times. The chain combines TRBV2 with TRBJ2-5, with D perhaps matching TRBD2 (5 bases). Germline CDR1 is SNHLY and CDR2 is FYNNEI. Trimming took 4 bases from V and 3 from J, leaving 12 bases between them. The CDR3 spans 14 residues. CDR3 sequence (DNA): TGTGCCAGCAGTGTCCCGGGGTCTGAAGAGACCCAGTACTTC. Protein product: CASSVPGSEETQYF.

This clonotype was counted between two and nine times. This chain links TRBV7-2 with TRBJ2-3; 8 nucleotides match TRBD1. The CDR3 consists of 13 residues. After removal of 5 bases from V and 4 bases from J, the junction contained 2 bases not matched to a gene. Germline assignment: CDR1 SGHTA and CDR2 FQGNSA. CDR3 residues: CASSGQGSDTQYF. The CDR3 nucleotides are TGTGCCAGCAGCGGACAGGGCTCAGATACGCAGTATTTT. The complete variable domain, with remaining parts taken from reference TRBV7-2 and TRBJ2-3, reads GAGVSQSPSNKVTEKGKDVELRCDPISGHTALYWYRQSLGQGLEFLIYFQGNSAPDKSGLPSDRFSAERTGGSVSTLTIQRTQQEDSAVYLCASSGQGSDTQYFGPGTRLTVL.

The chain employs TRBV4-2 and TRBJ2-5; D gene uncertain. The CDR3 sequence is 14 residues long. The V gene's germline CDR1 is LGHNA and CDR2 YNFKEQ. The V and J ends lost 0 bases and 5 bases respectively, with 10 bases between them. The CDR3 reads CASSQEEGFETQYF. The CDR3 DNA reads TGTGCCAGCAGCCAAGAGGAAGGGTTTGAGACCCAGTACTTC.

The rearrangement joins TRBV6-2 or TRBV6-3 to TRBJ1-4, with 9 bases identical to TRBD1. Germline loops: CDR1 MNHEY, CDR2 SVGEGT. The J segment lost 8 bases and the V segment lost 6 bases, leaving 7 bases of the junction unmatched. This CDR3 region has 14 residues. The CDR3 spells CASRRTGDGEKLFF. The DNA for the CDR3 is TGTGCCAGCAGACGGACAGGGGACGGCGAAAAACTGTTTTTT.

The CDR3: CASSGWEQGPNEQFF. CDR3 DNA sequence: TGTGCCAGCAGCGGATGGGAACAGGGTCCCAATGAGCAGTTCTTC. The V call is TRBV13, the J call TRBJ2-1; D is perhaps TRBD1 (6 bases). The CDR3 is 15 residues long. CDR1 and CDR2 from the germline V gene are PRHDT and FYEKMQ (reference sequence). V lost 5 bases to trimming and J lost 6 bases, with 17 bases between them.

Here the CDR3 DNA reads TGCGCCAGCAGTTGGCTGGGGTCGGACAATGAGCAGTACTTC. This gives the protein CASSWLGSDNEQYF. V is TRBV5-1 and J is TRBJ2-5; perhaps TRBD1 as D (5 bases). The CDR3 has 14 amino acids. V dropped 5 bases and J dropped 11 bases, with 22 bases sitting between them. Germline V CDR1 and CDR2: SGHRS, YFSETQ.

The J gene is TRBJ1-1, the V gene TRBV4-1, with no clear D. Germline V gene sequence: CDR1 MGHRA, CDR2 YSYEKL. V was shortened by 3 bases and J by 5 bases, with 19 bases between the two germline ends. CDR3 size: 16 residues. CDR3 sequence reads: CASSQDESGRETEAFF. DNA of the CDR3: TGCGCCAGCAGCCAGGATGAGTCTGGGAGGGAGACTGAAGCTTTCTTT.

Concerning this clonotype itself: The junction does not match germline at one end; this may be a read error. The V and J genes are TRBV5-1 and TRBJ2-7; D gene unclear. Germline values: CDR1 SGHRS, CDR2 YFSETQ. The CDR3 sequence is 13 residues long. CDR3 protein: CTSSPGRNYEQYF. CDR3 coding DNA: TGCACCAGCAGCCCAGGACGGAACTACGAGCAGTACTTC.

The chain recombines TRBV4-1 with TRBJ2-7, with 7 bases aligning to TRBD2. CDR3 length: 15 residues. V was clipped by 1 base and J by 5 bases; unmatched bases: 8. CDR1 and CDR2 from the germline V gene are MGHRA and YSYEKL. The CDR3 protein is CASSQVGGTLDEQYF. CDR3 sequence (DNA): TGCGCCAGCAGCCAAGTGGGGGGGACTTTAGACGAGCAGTACTTC.

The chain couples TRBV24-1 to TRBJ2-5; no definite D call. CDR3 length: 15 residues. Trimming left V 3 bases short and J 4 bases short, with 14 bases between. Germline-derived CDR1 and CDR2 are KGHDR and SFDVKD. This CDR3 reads CATSDPRSLRETQYF. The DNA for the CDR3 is TGTGCCACCAGTGATCCCAGGTCCCTCAGAGAGACCCAGTACTTC.

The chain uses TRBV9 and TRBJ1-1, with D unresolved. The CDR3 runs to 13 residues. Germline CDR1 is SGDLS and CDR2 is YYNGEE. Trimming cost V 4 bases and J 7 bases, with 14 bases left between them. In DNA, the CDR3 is TGTGCCAGCAGCCCCCGGAGGGAAGGTGAAGCTTTCTTT. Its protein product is CASSPRREGEAFF.

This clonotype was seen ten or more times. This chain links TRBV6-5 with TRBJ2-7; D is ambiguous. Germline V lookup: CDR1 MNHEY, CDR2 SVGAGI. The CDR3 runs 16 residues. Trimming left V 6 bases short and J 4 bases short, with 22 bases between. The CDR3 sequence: CASSRTASAILYEQYF. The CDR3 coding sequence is TGTGCCAGCAGCCGAACCGCCTCGGCGATTTTATACGAGCAGTACTTC.

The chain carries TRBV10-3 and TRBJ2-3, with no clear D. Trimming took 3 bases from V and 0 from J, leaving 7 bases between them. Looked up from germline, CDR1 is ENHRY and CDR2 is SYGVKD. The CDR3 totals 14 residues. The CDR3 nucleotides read TGTGCCATCAGTGACGGAGCTAGCACAGATACGCAGTATTTT. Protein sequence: CAISDGASTDTQYF.

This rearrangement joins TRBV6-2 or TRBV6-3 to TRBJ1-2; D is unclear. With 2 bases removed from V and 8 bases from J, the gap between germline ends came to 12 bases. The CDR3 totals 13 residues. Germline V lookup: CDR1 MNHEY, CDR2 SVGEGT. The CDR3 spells CASSYGEAYGYTF. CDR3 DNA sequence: TGTGCCAGCAGTTACGGGGAGGCGTACGGCTACACCTTC.

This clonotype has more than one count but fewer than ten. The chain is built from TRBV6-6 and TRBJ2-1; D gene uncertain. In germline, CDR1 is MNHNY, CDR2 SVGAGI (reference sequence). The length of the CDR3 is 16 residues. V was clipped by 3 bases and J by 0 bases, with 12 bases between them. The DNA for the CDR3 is TGTGCCAGCAGTTATTCGCGCCCAAGCTCCTACAATGAGCAGTTCTTC. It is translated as CASSYSRPSSYNEQFF.

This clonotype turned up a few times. CDR3 loop: CASSQIQGRDGYTF. CDR3 sequence (DNA): TGCGCCAGCAGCCAAATCCAGGGGCGAGATGGCTACACCTTC. V gene TRBV4-1 combines with J gene TRBJ1-2, with D possibly TRBD1 on 6 matching bases. With 2 bases removed from V and 6 bases from J, the gap between germline ends came to 13 bases. This CDR3 comprises 14 residues. Germline CDR1 is MGHRA and CDR2 is YSYEKL.